Sequencing of this T cell receptor beta chain was carried out in a study of T cells in localized non-small cell lung cancer (dated by TCRdb to about 2020). For the study in its entirety: The study analyzed T cell repertoires of 236 early-stage NSCLC patients, comparing tumors and uninvolved tumor-adjacent lungs. The cohort consisted of under 300 treatment-naive NSCLC patients whose localized lung tumors had been resected. The mean age of the NSCLC patients was about 70 years, with 120 to 150 men and 100 to 110 women.

The CDR3 starts with the cysteine, ends with the phenylalanine, and has 16 residues. The sequence is cut down to CDR3 DNA, 48 bases in frame from base 1. As encoded in the germline V gene, CDR1 is SGHVS while CDR2 is FQNEAQ. Trimming takes 5 bases from V and 2 bases from J, and the germline ends sit 17 bases apart. Overall study outcomes, separate from this receptor: Multi-region tumor sequencing was not performed, so intratumor heterogeneity could not be excluded. Because the study design was exploratory, TCR variables were selected using unadjusted p-values without false-discovery rate correction. The highest T cell clonality was observed in uninvolved tumor-adjacent lung, where clonality exceeded that of tumor, suggesting that antigenic responses were more focused in uninvolved tumor-adjacent lung. Of the top 100 tumor clones, a median of roughly 57 were detected in paired uninvolved adjacent lung; roughly 29 were also among that lung's top 100. Higher T cell density in blood was associated with longer overall survival, whereas higher clonality in adjacent lung was associated with shorter survival.

TCR beta CDR3 regions were sequenced from DNA using the immunoSEQ Assay. As for the original processing: To compute T cell density, TCR beta template counts were normalized to usable DNA, which was estimated by amplifying housekeeping genes. Richness was estimated using the preseqR package, with extrapolation to 400,000 templates for PBMC samples and to 120,000 templates for tissue samples. Clonality was defined as one minus Pielou's evenness. To identify tissue-enriched TCRs, differential abundance testing was run on productive amino-acid clonotypes with a minimum total count of 5 and an alpha of 0.1. The Jaccard Index and the Morisita Overlap Index were used to measure how much the repertoires overlapped between compartments. TCR beta CDR3s were clustered by GLIPH together with public tetramer-defined viral CDR3s, and at least three viral sequences plus V-gene enrichment were required for viral motifs. TCRdb took this table from immuneACCESS and kept in-frame rearrangements with V and J called. Such tables lack part of the clones; where checked against another copy, unresolved V genes explain under half of the gap, and the rest is unexplained. For V, J and clone size, that table is used; D and trimming come from the DNA. Within this sample are some 41,000 clones, with approximately 83% of them counted one time only. Roughly 8% of the sample belongs to the ten largest clones.

At diagnosis, tumor, uninvolved tumor-adjacent lung and peripheral blood were collected and then preserved as a mix of FFPE and fresh-frozen material. For TCR repertoire profiling, blood samples were analyzed in the form of peripheral blood mononuclear cells. This clone appeared once. The specificity of this receptor is unknown. Nothing much larger sits one base from this clone, and base qualities are not available. The chain links TRBV7-8 with TRBJ2-3; the D gene is perhaps TRBD1, on 6 matching bases. The material sequenced was PBMCs, taken before any cancer treatment. The origin of this receptor is a man aged 35-75 years with stage II lung adenocarcinoma. The CDR3 amino acid sequence is: CASSREGDPSTDTQYF. The sequenced DNA: TGTGCCAGCAGCCGCGAGGGGGACCCGTCCACAGATACGCAGTATTTT.